These T cell receptor beta chains were read from a single sample in a study of shared clonotypes between healthy human individuals. Some clones are missing from TCRdb's copy, which holds only in-frame ones; the method was immunoSEQ multiplex PCR. The top ten clones hold more than 1.5% of a sample with roughly 2,000,000 clones, 93% of them seen once. Material: naive CD8+ T cells from PBMCs. These receptor sequences come from a man in his late teens or twenties in good health. Some clones in this sample may be carry-over from other donors' samples. Each CDR3 is given with its conserved first and last residue. The D gene is left open where the match is weak. Some rows mark clone size as missing; the rest say once, few, many or name a class of expanded clone.

>NA|17|NA|TRBJ1-3|TRBV28
CASSPDPSWEGGNTIYF
TGTGCCAGCAGTCCCGACCCCTCTTGGGAAGGTGGAAACACCATATATTTT
>NA|12|NA|TRBJ2-7|TRBV29-1
CSVAPEGGEQYF
TGCAGCGTTGCCCCTGAGGGGGGCGAGCAGTACTTC
>TRBD1|17|NA|TRBJ1-2|TRBV19
CASSKDFPPDRNYGYTF
TGTGCCAGTAGTAAAGATTTTCCACCGGACAGGAACTATGGCTACACCTTC
>NA|11|once|TRBJ2-7|TRBV30
CAWSGGLEQYF
TGTGCCTGGAGTGGAGGGTTGGAGCAGTACTTC
>NA|11|NA|TRBJ1-1|TRBV20-1
CSASDSLEAFF
TGCAGTGCTTCAGACAGCCTGGAAGCTTTCTTT
>NA|13|NA|TRBJ2-2|TRBV10-2
CASRLVGTGELFF
TGCGCCAGCAGATTAGTTGGCACCGGGGAGCTGTTTTTT
>NA|14|NA|TRBJ2-7|TRBV28
CASSFQGRDEEQYF
TGTGCCAGCAGTTTCCAGGGGCGGGACGAGGAGCAGTACTTC
>TRBD2|16|NA|TRBJ2-1|TRBV7-9
CASNGLAGWSYNEQFF
TGTGCCAGCAATGGACTAGCGGGATGGTCCTACAATGAGCAGTTCTTC
>TRBD1|15|NA|TRBJ2-7|TRBV7-9
CASSLGQGAVWEQYF
TGTGCCAGCAGCTTAGGACAGGGGGCGGTTTGGGAGCAGTACTTC
>NA|13|once|TRBJ2-7|TRBV28
CASSLSRPGEQYF
TGTGCCAGCAGTTTATCTCGGCCGGGCGAGCAGTACTTC
>NA|16|NA|TRBJ1-5|TRBV15
CATSRVPTGGNQPQHF
TGTGCCACCAGCAGAGTACCGACAGGAGGCAATCAGCCCCAGCATTTT
>NA|15|NA|TRBJ1-5|TRBV4-1
CASSQVSARNQPQHF
TGCGCCAGCAGCCAAGTATCGGCTAGAAATCAGCCCCAGCATTTT
>NA|16|NA|TRBJ2-6|TRBV19
CASSIFFVTGANVLTF
TGTGCCAGTAGTATCTTCTTCGTGACGGGGGCCAACGTCCTGACTTTC
>TRBD2|16|NA|TRBJ2-3|TRBV2
CASSGGLAAYTDTQYF
TGTGCCAGCAGTGGGGGACTAGCGGCGTACACAGATACGCAGTATTTT
>NA|16|NA|TRBJ2-7|TRBV18
CASSLFPPQGIYEQYF
TGTGCCAGCTCCCTTTTCCCGCCGCAGGGGATCTACGAGCAGTACTTC
>TRBD1|17|NA|TRBJ1-2|TRBV27
CASSFWAGGAATYGYTF
TGTGCCAGCAGTTTTTGGGCAGGGGGCGCAGCGACGTATGGCTACACCTTC
>TRBD1|15|NA|TRBJ2-7|TRBV6-5
CASSYSRTGVREQYF
TGTGCCAGCAGTTACTCGAGGACAGGGGTACGCGAGCAGTACTTC
>NA|18|NA|TRBJ1-2|TRBV9
CASSVAGPLNGRNYGYTF
TGTGCCAGCAGCGTCGCGGGGCCCCTTAATGGCAGAAACTATGGCTACACCTTC
>TRBD2|18|NA|TRBJ2-1|TRBV4-2
CASSLDTSGEGPGNEQFF
TGTGCCAGCAGCCTAGATACTAGCGGCGAGGGCCCGGGCAATGAGCAGTTCTTC
>NA|12|once|TRBJ1-1|TRBV7-8
CASSLTDREAFF
TGTGCCAGCAGCTTAACAGACCGTGAAGCTTTCTTT